This T cell receptor (beta chain) was profiled in a study of cytomegalovirus exposure and HLA in healthy donors. Trimming shortened V by 4 bases and J by 5 bases, and 14 bases separated the two germline ends. Germline CDR1 and CDR2: SGHTA and FQGTGA. The CDR3 consists of 14 residues. Study-level results: It was confirmed in vitro that a few of the CMV-associated chains were specific for CMV antigens. The dataset shows that most TCR sequences were rare, while some public TCRs occurred in many donors.

Amplification used 60 Vbeta primers and 13 Jbeta primers. Some clones are missing from TCRdb's copy, which holds only in-frame ones; the method was immunoSEQ multiplex PCR. The sample yields over 80,000 clones, of which the top ten take up just over 5.5%. Note on this clone: Its antigen is currently unknown.

The sequence came from a girl between 10 and 17 years old in good health and CMV-seropositive. Sequencing was carried out using PBMCs. The chain links TRBV7-3 to TRBJ1-2; D uncertain. The CDR3 nucleotides read TGTGCCAGCAGCTCCTTACCGGGAGCTTATGGCTACACCTTC. Encoded protein: CASSSLPGAYGYTF.